This T cell receptor beta chain was retrieved from a study of shared clonotypes between healthy human individuals (dated by TCRdb to the early 2020s). Regarding the research as a whole: The cohort comprised a couple of women and three men aged 18 to 49 years. To estimate repertoire size and how much clonotype sharing occurs between individuals, the study deeply sequenced the blood TCR repertoires of several healthy adults. To increase sequencing depth and limit assay-specific biases, TCR repertoire library preparation and sequencing were carried out by different laboratories using diverse techniques. Between about 0.8 and 9 billion PBMCs per donor were obtained by leukapheresis. The research as a whole found: Pairwise subsampling indicated that sequencing depth was expected to affect the degree of clonotype sharing among donors. The genetic and exposure-history diversity represented was limited by the small number of donors. Sampling was restricted to blood, and TCR repertoires in tissue are likely to differ from TCR repertoires in blood.

As to this clone: It lacks a known antigen. Nothing much larger sits one base from this clone, and base qualities are not available.

The donors were healthy, HIV-negative adults who had no recently reported acute infections or vaccinations. Every donor was a Caucasian adult residing in Nashville, Tennessee, USA. For unsorted samples, 100 million or so PBMCs were counted, and genomic DNA was extracted using the QIAamp DNA Blood Mini kit. Blood was obtained by leukapheresis, after which PBMCs were separated by Ficoll-Histopaque density gradient centrifugation and cryopreserved in liquid nitrogen vapor phase. Using the deep immunoSEQ assay, TCR CDR3 regions were amplified from genomic DNA by multiplex PCR. Genomic DNA extracted from each cell subset was distributed evenly over all wells of several immunoSEQ 96-well plates, and each plate served as one replicate. For unsorted PBMC, each replicate PCR was loaded with approximately 330 ng genomic DNA, equivalent to roughly 31,000 T cell genomes. Genomic DNA from unsorted PBMC was sequenced over ten immunoSEQ deep assay plates. Purified libraries were measured with a Qubit 3.0 fluorometer, size-checked on a Bioanalyzer 2100, and measured again with the KAPA Library Quantification kit. Every immunoSEQ 96-well plate was sequenced on a dedicated single-read 150-cycle Illumina NextSeq 550 flow cell. The authors' pipeline ran thus. Because the immunoSEQ output held only junctional sequences and lacked quality scores, the filtering could not match the filtering applied to full-length reads. To assign V/J genes and CDR3, sequences were annotated using PyIR, a Python wrapper for IgBLAST v1.9, with IMGT germline references. Reads were filtered out if the reads had weak V/J assignments (E-value above 1e-6), no CDR3, stop codons, out-of-frame junctions, or ambiguous translated residues. A V3J clonotype was defined by an identical inferred V gene, J gene, and CDR3 amino acid sequence. The percentage overlap between two repertoires was calculated by dividing the number of shared unique clonotypes by the size of the smaller repertoire. Richness of each repertoire was evaluated using RTK rarefaction, the Chao1 estimator, and Recon v2.1 estimates of unobserved clonotypes. TCRdb took this table from immuneACCESS and kept in-frame rearrangements with V and J called. Such tables lack part of the clones; where checked against another copy, unresolved V genes explain under half of the gap, and the rest is unexplained. From that table come the V and J calls and clone size; the DNA was used to work out D and trimming. The table for this sample lists 400,000 to 500,000 clones; over 65% of them were counted only once. Over 10% of the sample comes from the top ten.

From V the trimming removes 3 bases and from J it removes 6 bases, while the gene matches leave 7 bases of the junction unaccounted for. The cysteine opens and the phenylalanine closes a CDR3 of 15 amino acids. The CDR3 DNA has 45 bases and is translated from base 1. Per the germline V gene (reference sequence), SEHNR is the CDR1 and FQNEAQ is the CDR2. This sequence uses TRBV7-9 and TRBJ1-5; the central 8 bases match TRBD1. This receptor was obtained from a woman in her thirties or forties in good health. Some clones in this sample may be carry-over from other donors' samples. The sample comprised PBMCs. The bases are TGTGCCAGCAGCTTGGGCAGGGGGCGATTTCAGCCCCAGCATTTT. It encodes CASSLGRGRFQPQHF.